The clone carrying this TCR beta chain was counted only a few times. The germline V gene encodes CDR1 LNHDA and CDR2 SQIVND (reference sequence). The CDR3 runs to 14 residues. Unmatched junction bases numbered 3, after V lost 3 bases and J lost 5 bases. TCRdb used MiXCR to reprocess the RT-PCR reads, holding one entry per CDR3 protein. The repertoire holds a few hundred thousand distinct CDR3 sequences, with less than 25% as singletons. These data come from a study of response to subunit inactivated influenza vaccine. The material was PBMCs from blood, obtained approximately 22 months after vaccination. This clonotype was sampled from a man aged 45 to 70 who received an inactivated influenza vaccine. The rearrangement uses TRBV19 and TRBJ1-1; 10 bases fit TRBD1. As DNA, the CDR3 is TGTGCCAGTAGTATCCGGACAGGGGGAACTGAAGCTTTCTTT. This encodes CASSIRTGGTEAFF.